These 26 T cell receptor beta chains were all obtained from the same sample, sequenced in a study of T cell clonality in common variable immunodeficiency (dated by TCRdb to 2015 to 2017). Receptors were amplified or captured by the immunoSEQ multiplex PCR assay. The source is immuneACCESS, and TCRdb retained only in-frame sequences with V and J called. Part of the clones is not carried over; for the studies checked, unresolved V genes explain less than half of this, and the remainder is unexplained. The sample counts approximately 34,000 clones, each observed more than once. The top ten constitute roughly 3% of the sample. The source material was peripheral blood mononuclear cells. These receptors came from a person aged 18 to 70 in good health.

In its sample, this clone was seen many times. Coverage ceases 3 residues before the CDR3 finishes, and the germline J gene fills in the end. This chain uses TRBV6-1 with TRBJ2-1; TRBD1 matches 8 bases. Looked up from germline, CDR1 is MNHNS and CDR2 is SASEGT. This CDR3 region has 14 residues. V was pared by 7 bases and J by 3 bases, with 5 bases of the junction left unmatched. The CDR3 reads CASIDRGGYNEQFF. CDR3 bases read: TGTGCCAGCATTGACAGGGGTGGCTACAATGAG.

This clone was detected many times. The missing CDR3 end, 3 residues past where the read stops, is filled in from the germline J gene. V is TRBV5-6 and J is TRBJ2-1; D unclear. Germline V gives CDR1 SGHDT, CDR2 YYEEEE. The CDR3 has 13 residues. V lost 4 bases, J lost 7 bases, and 12 bases lay in between. CDR3 sequence: CASSRLIFNEQFF. CDR3 bases read: TGTGCCAGCAGCCGCCTAATTTTTAATGAG.

This clone was observed many times. With the read ending 3 residues before the CDR3 end, the germline J gene is used to fill in that end. The gene calls are TRBV11-2 and TRBJ2-5; 10 nucleotides agree with TRBD1. Germline-derived CDR1 and CDR2 are SGHAT and FQNNGV. V dropped 6 bases and J dropped 2; count of bases not matched to a gene: 0. The CDR3 is 13 residues long. CDR3 DNA, as far as it was read: TGTGCCAGCAGGGGACAGGGGCAAGAGACC. Encoded protein: CASRGQGQET. The CDR3 reads in full as CASRGQGQETQYF.

Ten or more counts support this clone. The read halts 3 residues ahead of the CDR3 end, with the missing end drawn from the germline J gene. This chain uses TRBV28 with TRBJ2-1, with 11 bases matching TRBD2. CDR3 size: 14 residues. Germline loops: CDR1 MDHEN, CDR2 SYDVKM. The V and J ends lost 5 bases and 7 bases, in that order; junction bases with no gene match: 4. The CDR3 region is CASSTSGSWNEQFF. Partial CDR3 DNA: TGTGCCAGCAGTACTAGCGGGAGCTGGAATGAG.

There are many counts of this clone. The CDR3 here is CAISIGGSSYEQYF. The covered CDR3 bases are TGTGCCATCAGTATCGGCGGGAGTAGCTACGAG. The gene calls are TRBV10-3 and TRBJ2-7, with TRBD2 identical over 7 bases. The CDR3 end is not reached by the read, which stops 3 residues before it; the germline J gene fills it in. CDR1 ENHRY and CDR2 SYGVKD come from the germline V gene. V lost 5 bases, J lost 3 bases, and 7 bases stayed unmatched. This CDR3 comprises 14 residues.

This clone showed up many times. Sequencing ends 3 residues short of the CDR3 end; the germline J gene provides the rest. The V gene is TRBV19, the J gene TRBJ2-3; maybe TRBD2 (7 bases). The germline V gene encodes CDR1 LNHDA and CDR2 SQIVND (reference sequence). Trimming pared 3 bases from V and 6 bases from J, leaving 13 bases between. The CDR3 spans 14 residues. The chain's CDR3 is CASSMLRGPDTQYF. The sequenced part of the CDR3 DNA is TGTGCCAGTAGTATGTTGCGGGGGCCCGATACG.

This clone was detected many times. Read sequence stops 3 residues before the CDR3 end, and the germline J gene provides the missing end. This chain uses TRBV29-1 with TRBJ1-1; the match to TRBD1 covers 7 bases. The CDR3 length is 12 residues. Germline V gives CDR1 SQVTM, CDR2 ANQGSEA. J was trimmed by 6 bases and V by 7 bases; bases with no gene match: 8. The CDR3 here is CSASGGVAEAFF. The sequenced CDR3 bases are TGCAGCGCGTCAGGGGGAGTGGCTGAA.

There are many counts of this clone. Read coverage stops 3 residues before the CDR3 terminus; the germline J gene supplies the remainder. The same CDR3 arises from other DNA sequences in this sample as well. The V call is TRBV6-2 or TRBV6-3, the J call TRBJ2-3, with 7 bases identical to TRBD1. Germline V CDR1 and CDR2: MNHEY, SVGEGT. This CDR3 spans 15 amino acids. V dropped 2 bases and J dropped 3; count of bases not matched to a gene: 5. Partial CDR3 DNA: TGTGCCAGCAGTTACGGGACAGAGCAGACAGATACG. Protein product: CASSYGTEQTDT. The whole CDR3 protein is CASSYGTEQTDTQYF.

This clone was counted at least ten times. The read ends 3 residues before the CDR3 terminus; that terminus is restored from the germline J gene. The gene calls are TRBV2 and TRBJ2-1; 7 nucleotides align to TRBD2. This CDR3 has 15 residues. CDR1 is SNHLY and CDR2 is FYNNEI in the germline V gene. J was trimmed by 4 bases and V by 8 bases; bases with no gene match: 11. The part of the CDR3 DNA that was read is TGTGCCAGCGGTAAGGGCCTAGCGGATTACAATGAG. Protein product: CASGKGLADYNE. The whole CDR3 sequence reads CASGKGLADYNEQFF.

This clone came up many times. Sequencing ends 3 residues short of the CDR3 end; the germline J gene provides the rest. The gene calls are TRBV10-3 and TRBJ2-3; 8 bases are shared with TRBD1. V lost 2 bases, J lost 1 base, and 5 bases stayed unmatched. CDR1 and CDR2 from the germline V gene are ENHRY and SYGVKD. The CDR3 sequence is 16 residues long. The CDR3: CAISELPGQGTDTQYF. The CDR3 DNA, read in part, is TGTGCCATCAGTGAGCTTCCGGGACAGGGCACAGATACG.

Many counts were recorded for this clone. The read terminates 3 residues ahead of where the CDR3 ends, so the germline J gene completes it. V usage is TRBV20-1 and J usage is TRBJ1-2; the match to TRBD1 covers 8 bases. Germline trimming cut 5 bases from V and 0 bases from J; bases unmatched to any gene: 11. Germline V CDR1 and CDR2: DFQATT, SNEGSKA (reference sequence). This CDR3 contains 16 residues. The covered CDR3 bases are TGCAGTGCTGATCTCCGGGACAGGTCTACTAACTATGGC. Translating it yields CSADLRDRSTNYG. The CDR3 in its entirety is CSADLRDRSTNYGYTF.

A word on this clone: With the read ending 3 residues before the CDR3 end, the germline J gene is used to fill in that end. V is TRBV6-1 and J is TRBJ2-7, with TRBD1 matching over 7 bases. This CDR3 has 13 residues. CDR1 and CDR2 from the germline V gene are MNHNS and SASEGT. The junction had 2 bases not matched to a gene; V was cut back by 4 bases and J by 2 bases. Partial CDR3 DNA: TGTGCCAGCAGTGGACAGGGTCCCTACGAG. It codes for CASSGQGPYE. The full CDR3 protein is CASSGQGPYEQYF.

This clone was picked up many times. CDR3: CASSGHADNEQFF. The CDR3 DNA, read in part, is TGCGCCAGCAGTGGCCACGCGGACAATGAG. This chain links TRBV10-1 with TRBJ2-1, with D unclear. The read comes to an end 3 residues before the CDR3 does, leaving the germline J gene to fill in the end. Trimming left V 4 bases short and J 5 bases short, with 9 bases between. Looked up from germline, CDR1 is WNHNN and CDR2 is SYGVQD (reference sequence). CDR3 size: 13 residues.

Many counts were recorded for this clone. The sequence runs out 3 residues before the end of the CDR3; the remainder is reconstructed from the germline J gene. The chain uses TRBV2 and TRBJ2-1, with TRBD2 identical over 9 bases. V was pared by 5 bases and J by 1 base, with 6 bases of the junction left unmatched. Per the germline V gene, CDR1 is SNHLY and CDR2 is FYNNEI. This CDR3 spans 16 amino acids. The sequenced CDR3 bases are TGTGCCAGCAGTTCCCTAGCGGGAAGATCCTACAATGAG. Translation gives CASSSLAGRSYNE. The whole CDR3 sequence is CASSSLAGRSYNEQFF.

This clone was seen repeatedly, ten times or more. The read comes to an end 3 residues before the CDR3 does, leaving the germline J gene to fill in the end. The chain employs TRBV5-1 and TRBJ1-2; 9 positions match TRBD1. This CDR3 comprises 14 residues. Germline V gene sequence: CDR1 SGHRS, CDR2 YFSETQ. With 4 bases clipped from V and 2 bases from J, the junction kept 3 bases outside the gene matches. The sequenced CDR3 bases are TGCGCCAGCAGCCCCGGACAGGGGAACTATGGC. It yields the protein CASSPGQGNYG. The whole CDR3 protein is CASSPGQGNYGYTF.

Details on this clone: The CDR3 extends 3 residues past the end of the read, so its final part is completed from the germline J gene. The chain uses TRBV10-2 and TRBJ1-5; 8 bases align to TRBD1. V gave up 10 bases and J gave up 3 bases; unmatched junction bases: 8. Looked up from germline, CDR1 is WSHSY and CDR2 is SAAADI. The CDR3 is 14 residues long. CDR3 loop: CATYRGANNQPQHF. CDR3 bases read: TGCGCCACCTACAGGGGGGCTAACAATCAGCCC.

This clone was counted only a few times. The read halts 3 residues ahead of the CDR3 end, with the missing end drawn from the germline J gene. The chain couples TRBV7-8 to TRBJ2-7; the D gene is possibly TRBD2 (5 bases). The ends were cut back, 3 bases at V and 6 bases at J, with 18 bases in the middle. This CDR3 contains 15 residues. Looked up from germline, CDR1 is SGHVS and CDR2 is FQNEAQ. This chain's CDR3 is CASSFELVGFGEQYF. CDR3 DNA (partial): TGTGCCAGCAGCTTCGAACTAGTTGGGTTCGGCGAG.

This clone has at least ten counts. The read ends 3 residues before the CDR3 terminus; that terminus is restored from the germline J gene. The rearrangement joins TRBV19 to TRBJ2-3; 10 bases agree with TRBD1. Germline V gene lookup returns CDR1 LNHDA and CDR2 SQIVND (reference sequence). This CDR3 has 15 amino acids. V lost 5 bases, J lost 1 base, and 3 bases stayed unmatched. The CDR3: CASSFGTGGTDTQYF. The covered CDR3 bases are TGTGCCAGTAGTTTTGGGACAGGGGGCACAGATACG.

This clone came up many times. The CDR3 is cut off 3 residues early in the read; its end comes from the germline J gene. The chain recombines TRBV7-6 with TRBJ2-2; D ambiguous. Germline CDR1 and CDR2: SGHVS and FNYEAQ. CDR3 length: 14 residues. Trimming removed 1 base from V and 4 bases from J, with 7 bases in between. CDR3 DNA (partial): TGTGCCAGCAGCTTAGTTACTACCACCGGGGAG. Residues: CASSLVTTTGE. The full CDR3 reads CASSLVTTTGELFF.

This clone was seen ten or more times. The read comes to an end 3 residues before the CDR3 does, leaving the germline J gene to fill in the end. The V call is TRBV19, the J call TRBJ1-1, with 9 positions matching TRBD1. This CDR3 contains 18 residues. J lost 3 bases, V lost 5 bases, and 16 bases had no gene match. Germline CDR1 and CDR2: LNHDA and SQIVND (reference sequence). Incomplete CDR3 DNA: TGTGCCAGTAGTCCCCAACAGGGGGCCGGGAGTATGGACACTGAA. This translates into CASSPQQGAGSMDTE. The CDR3, in full, reads CASSPQQGAGSMDTEAFF.

This clone was recorded many times. The read stops 3 residues short of the end of the CDR3; the missing end is completed from the germline J gene. The rearrangement joins TRBV10-3 to TRBJ1-2; TRBD1 is a possible D gene (5 bases). Germline V CDR1 and CDR2: ENHRY, SYGVKD. The V and J ends lost 10 bases and 1 base respectively, with 10 bases between them. The CDR3 consists of 12 residues. This CDR3 reads CASGAVNYGYTF. The sequenced CDR3 bases are TGTGCCAGCGGGGCAGTTAACTATGGC.

This clone was seen at least ten times. From the germline J gene comes the end of the CDR3, since the read stops 3 residues before it. This chain connects TRBV6-1 to TRBJ1-1; D is undetermined. Between the trimmed V and J ends, which lost 2 bases and 5 bases, there was a span of 6 bases. CDR1 is MNHNS, CDR2 SASEGT, per germline. The CDR3 loop spans 12 amino acids. The CDR3 DNA, read in part, is TGTGCCAGCAGTGAAAGCAGGACTGAA. Protein sequence: CASSESRTE. The full CDR3 is CASSESRTEAFF.

This clone has a count of ten or more. The sequence runs out 3 residues before the end of the CDR3; the remainder is reconstructed from the germline J gene. The genes are TRBV30 and TRBJ2-5; the D is unclear. The CDR3 is 11 amino acids. The germline CDR1 and CDR2 sequences are GTSNPN and SVGIG (reference sequence). The germline V and J ends were trimmed by 4 bases and 6 bases, with 9 bases remaining between them. The CDR3 here is CAWIRGQTQYF. The covered CDR3 bases are TGTGCCTGGATTCGAGGCCAGACC.

Many counts were recorded for this clone. The CDR3 extends 3 residues past the end of the read, so its final part is completed from the germline J gene. This chain connects TRBV28 to TRBJ2-5, with TRBD2 identical over 12 bases. CDR3 length equals 16 residues. Trimming took 5 bases from V and 3 from J; bases not matched to a gene: 7. Germline CDR1 reads MDHEN; CDR2 reads SYDVKM. CDR3 sequence: CASSQGLAGDKETQYF. The sequenced CDR3 bases are TGTGCCAGCAGTCAGGGACTAGCGGGTGACAAAGAGACC.

This clone was detected many times. The sequenced fragment ends 3 residues before the CDR3 boundary, so the rest is inferred from the germline J gene. The chain couples TRBV24-1 to TRBJ2-1; maybe TRBD2 (5 bases). V gave up 7 bases and J gave up 8 bases, with 26 bases separating them. The CDR3 has 17 amino acids. CDR1 and CDR2 (germline): KGHDR, SFDVKD. The CDR3 bases that were read are TGTGCCACCAGCACCGGGGTATCGGGTGGATTTGTGGATGAG. Protein: CATSTGVSGGFVDE. The entire CDR3 sequence reads CATSTGVSGGFVDEQFF.

This clone was observed at least ten times. The read gets to within 3 residues of the CDR3 end, and the germline J gene fills in the rest. The J gene is TRBJ2-1, the V gene TRBV30; TRBD2 is a possible D gene (6 bases). Germline V CDR1 and CDR2: GTSNPN, SVGIG (reference sequence). Trimming took off 5 bases at V and 3 bases at J, with 8 bases between the two ends. CDR3 length equals 12 residues. The DNA read from the CDR3 is TGTGCCTGGGGGACTCACTACAATGAG. Protein sequence: CAWGTHYNE. The full CDR3 reads CAWGTHYNEQFF.